One and the same sample provided the 30 T cell receptor beta chains below, sequenced in a study of type 1 regulatory T cells. The antigens for these receptors are not known. TCRdb passed the reads through MiXCR, listing each CDR3 protein once. The sample has about 23,000 distinct CDR3 sequences, around 47% seen once. Sequenced sample: cultured T cells, either the whole culture or a sorted T cell fraction (not recorded which). The receptors stem from a human donor in good health.

The CDR3 loop reads CASSPRQTSPLHF. CDR3 DNA: TGTGCCAGCTCACCACGACAGACTTCACCCCTCCACTTT. This chain links TRBV18 with TRBJ1-6, with D perhaps matching TRBD1 (5 bases). V was pared by 1 base and J by 9 bases, with 7 bases between. The CDR3 runs 13 residues. Germline CDR1 KGHSH, CDR2 LQKENI.

V usage is TRBV5-1 and J usage is TRBJ2-7; D remains ambiguous. Germline assignment: CDR1 SGHRS and CDR2 YFSETQ. V lost 0 bases and J lost 2, with 9 bases in between. The length of the CDR3 is 14 residues. CDR3 nucleotides: TGCGCCAGCAGCTTGGCCGGGCCCGCCTACGAGCAGTACTTC. Amino acids: CASSLAGPAYEQYF.

This clonotype has more than one count but fewer than ten. The V and J genes are TRBV18 and TRBJ1-1; D remains ambiguous. V was cut by 6 bases and J by 0 bases, with 8 bases left in between. This CDR3 contains 13 residues. Germline V gene data show CDR1 as KGHSH and CDR2 as LQKENI. In nucleotides, the CDR3 is TGTGCCAGCTCCAGTGGATTGAACACTGAAGCTTTCTTT. Translation: CASSSGLNTEAFF.

This clonotype was counted a few times. In DNA, the CDR3 is TGTGCCAGCAGTTGGGACAGGGGAAAAGATACGCAGTATTTT. The encoded protein is CASSWDRGKDTQYF. This rearrangement joins TRBV6-5 to TRBJ2-3; TRBD1 matches 10 bases. This CDR3 spans 14 amino acids. The trim removed 4 bases at V and 5 bases at J, leaving 3 bases unmatched. CDR1 and CDR2 (germline): MNHEY, SVGAGI.

This chain joins TRBV4-2 and TRBJ2-7, with 10 bases aligning to TRBD2. CDR1 and CDR2 from the germline V gene are LGHNA and YNFKEQ. The V and J ends lost 0 bases and 2 bases, in that order; junction bases with no gene match: 7. The CDR3 loop spans 17 amino acids. Here the CDR3 reads CASSQDRAGGQPYEQYF. The CDR3, as DNA: TGTGCCAGCAGCCAAGACCGAGCGGGGGGGCAACCCTACGAGCAGTACTTC.

Worth noting for this clonotype: Germline is not matched at one junction end, which may reflect a read error. The chain has TRBV19 and TRBJ1-2, with D unresolved. The CDR3 covers 14 residues. Germline assignment: CDR1 LNHDA and CDR2 SQIVND (reference sequence). Written as DNA, the CDR3 is TGTGTCAGTAGTATAGTTCCGGATAACTATGGCTACACCTTC. It codes for CVSSIVPDNYGYTF.

The chain employs TRBV4-1 and TRBJ2-3; TRBD2 matches at 10 bases. The CDR3 has 15 amino acids. Trimming removed 2 bases from V and 8 bases from J; junction bases left unmatched: 7. Germline V gene data show CDR1 as MGHRA and CDR2 as YSYEKL. The CDR3 DNA follows: TGCGCCAGCAGCCAAAATAGCGGGGGGAGGGTTACGCAGTATTTT. Translation: CASSQNSGGRVTQYF.

This clonotype has only a few counts. The V and J genes are TRBV5-6 and TRBJ1-4; D perhaps matches TRBD1 (6 bases). V lost 1 base, J lost 10 bases, and 11 bases lay in between. Germline CDR1 is SGHDT and CDR2 is YYEEEE. The CDR3 is 13 amino acids. The CDR3 region has the DNA TGTGCCAGCAGCTTGAGAGGGGGTGGAAAACTGTTTTTT. Amino acids: CASSLRGGGKLFF.

This clonotype was detected once. The chain couples TRBV20-1 to TRBJ2-1, with 10 bases matching TRBD2. This CDR3 contains 11 residues. V gave up 3 bases and J gave up 14 bases; unmatched junction bases: 4. Germline CDR1 and CDR2: DFQATT and SNEGSKA (reference sequence). The CDR3 spells CSASLGTSEFF. CDR3 bases: TGCAGTGCTAGCCTCGGGACTAGCGAGTTCTTC.

The chain employs TRBV7-2 and TRBJ1-4; 11 positions match TRBD1. The J segment lost 8 bases and the V segment lost 5 bases, leaving 7 bases of the junction unmatched. The CDR3 covers 15 residues. Germline CDR1 reads SGHTA; CDR2 reads FQGNSA. The CDR3, as DNA: TGTGCCAGCAGCCGAACCGGGACAGGGGGAGAAAAACTGTTTTTT. This sequence encodes CASSRTGTGGEKLFF.

The chain joins TRBV18 to TRBJ2-7, with D unresolved. The CDR3 runs to 13 residues. The ends were cut back, 3 bases at V and 2 bases at J, with 8 bases in the middle. In germline, CDR1 is KGHSH, CDR2 LQKENI. The CDR3 spells CASSPGYAYEQYF. CDR3 bases: TGTGCCAGCTCACCCGGCTACGCCTACGAGCAGTACTTC. Full variable domain (missing parts from reference TRBV18 and TRBJ2-7): NAGVMQNPRHLVRRRGQEARLRCSPMKGHSHVYWYRQLPEEGLKFMVYLQKENIIDESGMPKERFSAEFPKEGPSILRIQQVVRGDSAAYFCASSPGYAYEQYFGPGTRLTVT.

This clonotype was counted ten times or more. The chain carries TRBV5-1 and TRBJ2-1; TRBD2 matches at 9 bases. Germline V CDR1 and CDR2: SGHRS, YFSETQ. Trimming removed 1 base from V and 3 bases from J; junction bases left unmatched: 5. This CDR3 region has 16 residues. In DNA form, the CDR3 reads TGCGCCAGCAGCTTGAATAGCGGGGGCCACTACAATGAGCAGTTCTTC. It translates to CASSLNSGGHYNEQFF. Together with reference TRBV5-1 and TRBJ2-1, the CDR3 gives the full variable domain: KAGVTQTPRYLIKTRGQQVTLSCSPISGHRSVSWYQQTPGQGLQFLFEYFSETQRNKGNFPGRFSGRQFSNSRSEMNVSTLELGDSALYLCASSLNSGGHYNEQFFGPGTRLTVL.

This clonotype was picked up many times. The chain couples TRBV5-1 to TRBJ1-4; D is possibly TRBD1 (5 bases). Between the trimmed V and J ends, which lost 2 bases and 9 bases, there was a span of 23 bases. Per germline, CDR1 SGHRS and CDR2 YFSETQ. There are 17 residues in the CDR3. CDR3: CASSFEQQGIGPQKLFF. The DNA for the CDR3 is TGCGCCAGCAGCTTTGAACAGCAGGGAATTGGACCACAAAAACTGTTTTTT.

The chain recombines TRBV18 with TRBJ2-7; 7 bases agree with TRBD2. This CDR3 region has 16 residues. V gave up 1 base and J gave up 5 bases; unmatched junction bases: 11. Germline CDR1 KGHSH, CDR2 LQKENI. The CDR3 DNA reads as TGTGCCAGCTCACCACGACGGGGGGATCTCTCTCACGAGCAGTACTTC. Translated: CASSPRRGDLSHEQYF.

The CDR3 DNA reads as TGCGCCAGCAGCCAAGGACAGGGGAAGGAGGTTTCTGGCTACACCTTC. Translation: CASSQGQGKEVSGYTF. The genes are TRBV4-1 and TRBJ1-2, with 8 positions matching TRBD1. CDR1 MGHRA and CDR2 YSYEKL come from the germline V gene. This CDR3 has 16 amino acids. V gave up 1 base and J gave up 7 bases; unmatched junction bases: 11.

The genes are TRBV20-1 and TRBJ1-6, with D perhaps matching TRBD1 (5 bases). Germline CDR1 reads DFQATT; CDR2 reads SNEGSKA (reference sequence). The V and J ends lost 1 base and 7 bases respectively, with 11 bases between them. The CDR3 extends over 14 amino acids. The CDR3, as DNA: TGCAGTGCTAGAGGGCGGGGGGACAATTCACCCCTCCACTTT. Amino acids: CSARGRGDNSPLHF.

CDR3: CASSSDRSSYEQYF. The CDR3, as DNA: TGTGCCAGCAGCTCGGACAGGAGCTCCTACGAGCAGTACTTC. V is TRBV7-9 and J is TRBJ2-7, with 7 bases lining up with TRBD1. Unmatched junction bases numbered 3, after V lost 4 bases and J lost 0 bases. The CDR3 is made up of 14 amino acids. Germline lookup yields CDR1 SEHNR and CDR2 FQNEAQ (reference sequence).

The chain employs TRBV4-2 and TRBJ1-1, with 9 bases matching TRBD1. V shed 6 bases, J shed 3 bases, and the junction held 11 bases outside the gene matches. Germline-derived CDR1 and CDR2 are LGHNA and YNFKEQ. The CDR3 sequence is 16 residues long. This CDR3 is CASRFPGQGSDTEAFF. CDR3 nucleotide sequence: TGTGCCAGCAGATTCCCGGGACAGGGATCGGACACTGAAGCTTTCTTT.

This clonotype came up a few times. In DNA form, the CDR3 reads TGTGCCAGCAGTCCGGCCAGGGGACAGGGGAAAAAACTGTTTTTT. Its protein is CASSPARGQGKKLFF. V gene TRBV6-6 combines with J gene TRBJ1-4; 10 nucleotides align to TRBD1. This CDR3 is 15 amino acids long. V shed 5 bases and J 9 bases; nucleotides not matched to a gene: 9. Germline assignment: CDR1 MNHNY and CDR2 SVGAGI (reference sequence).

The V and J genes are TRBV6-5 and TRBJ2-7; the D gene is possibly TRBD1 (5 bases). The CDR3 is made up of 14 amino acids. The V and J ends lost 4 bases and 10 bases respectively, with 20 bases between them. The V gene's germline CDR1 is MNHEY and CDR2 SVGAGI. This CDR3 is CASSSTLTATTQYF. The CDR3 bases are TGTGCCAGCAGTTCCACCTTGACAGCTACCACACAGTACTTC.

The chain is built from TRBV7-9 and TRBJ2-2; TRBD2 matches 10 bases. V was clipped by 6 bases and J by 1 base; unmatched bases: 5. The CDR3 consists of 16 residues. Germline loops: CDR1 SEHNR, CDR2 FQNEAQ (reference sequence). The CDR3 DNA sequence: TGTGCCAGCAGTACTAGCGGGGCTCGGAACACCGGGGAGCTGTTTTTT. Translating gives CASSTSGARNTGELFF.

The sample holds a few counts of this clonotype. The genes are TRBV10-3 and TRBJ1-4; no clear D. Trimming took 6 bases from V and 0 from J, leaving 11 bases between them. Looked up from germline, CDR1 is ENHRY and CDR2 is SYGVKD. The CDR3 runs to 15 residues. The CDR3 sequence: CAISSRSATNEKLFF. Written as DNA, the CDR3 is TGTGCCATCAGCAGTAGAAGCGCAACTAATGAAAAACTGTTTTTT.

The J gene is TRBJ1-3, the V gene TRBV6-6; D not certain. Germline CDR1 reads MNHNY; CDR2 reads SVGAGI (reference sequence). This CDR3 comprises 16 residues. The V and J ends lost 0 bases and 5 bases respectively, with 14 bases between them. The CDR3 loop is CASSYSGQATRNTIYF. CDR3 nucleotides: TGTGCCAGCAGTTACTCTGGGCAGGCGACGAGAAACACCATATATTTT.

Sample share makes this clonotype medium-sized. The chain uses TRBV18 and TRBJ1-5, with D unclear. The germline gives CDR1 KGHSH, CDR2 LQKENI. V was cut by 0 bases and J by 2 bases, with 11 bases left in between. CDR3 length: 16 amino acids. The DNA of the CDR3 is TGTGCCAGCTCACCACCCGGCGTAAGAGGCAATCAGCCCCAGCATTTT. It specifies CASSPPGVRGNQPQHF. Looking up the rest from reference TRBV18 and TRBJ1-5 gives the full variable domain: NAGVMQNPRHLVRRRGQEARLRCSPMKGHSHVYWYRQLPEEGLKFMVYLQKENIIDESGMPKERFSAEFPKEGPSILRIQQVVRGDSAAYFCASSPPGVRGNQPQHFGDGTRLSIL.

The CDR3 nucleotides read TGTGCCAGCAGCTTAGGGTTTGATCAGCCCCAGCATTTT. Encoded protein: CASSLGFDQPQHF. The rearrangement uses TRBV7-6 and TRBJ1-5; no clear D gene. V lost 1 base to trimming and J lost 5 bases, with 6 bases between them. The V gene's germline CDR1 is SGHVS and CDR2 FNYEAQ. CDR3 length: 13 residues.

J is TRBJ2-1 and V is TRBV7-9; maybe TRBD2 (5 bases). V was pared by 5 bases and J by 4 bases, with 15 bases between. The CDR3 is made up of 15 amino acids. The germline CDR1 and CDR2 sequences are SEHNR and FQNEAQ (reference sequence). The CDR3 bases are TGTGCCAGCAGCGCCCCGGGAAGCCCTTACAATGAGCAGTTCTTC. Translated: CASSAPGSPYNEQFF.

The V gene is TRBV3-1, the J gene TRBJ2-2, with no clear D. Germline CDR1 and CDR2: LGHDT and YNNKEL (reference sequence). There are 13 residues in the CDR3. Between the trimmed V and J ends, which lost 4 bases and 4 bases, there was a span of 7 bases. The CDR3 DNA is TGTGCCAGCAGCCCCTTCCCCACCGGGGAGCTGTTTTTT. As protein: CASSPFPTGELFF.

V gene TRBV18 combines with J gene TRBJ1-1, with TRBD1 identical over 8 bases. J was trimmed by 6 bases and V by 3 bases; bases with no gene match: 9. This CDR3 is built from 15 residues. CDR1 and CDR2 from the germline V gene are KGHSH and LQKENI. The CDR3 nucleotides are TGTGCCAGCTCACCCGATCAGGGGGCGATCGCTGAAGCTTTCTTT. Its translation: CASSPDQGAIAEAFF.

The CDR3, as DNA: TGCAGTGCGGACCAGTCCGGGACAGTTTATGGCTACACCTTC. Its protein is CSADQSGTVYGYTF. The genes are TRBV20-1 and TRBJ1-2; TRBD1 matches 7 bases. The V and J ends lost 6 bases and 5 bases, in that order; junction bases with no gene match: 12. The germline gives CDR1 DFQATT, CDR2 SNEGSKA (reference sequence). This CDR3 is 14 amino acids long.

There are a few counts of this clonotype. The chain carries TRBV2 and TRBJ1-6; no clear D. The CDR3 has 14 residues. Germline CDR1 and CDR2: SNHLY and FYNNEI. Trimming shortened V by 7 bases and J by 7 bases, and 14 bases separated the two germline ends. In DNA form, the CDR3 reads TGTGCCAGCACCCTACTCGAAAGGAATTCACCCCTCCACTTT. This sequence encodes CASTLLERNSPLHF.